This T cell receptor beta chain was identified during a study of molecular identifiers for immune sequencing clone quantification. Study-level background: With replicates, the RNA of about 20,000 or 100,000 naive CD8 cells was split five ways and four were sequenced.

This clonotype was counted at least ten times. What it recognizes is unknown. Via MiXCR, TCRdb re-called the PCR reads, giving one row per CDR3 protein. The sample records 90,000 or so distinct CDR3 sequences, around 20% being singletons. Naive CD8 libraries used about 20,000 to 1,000,000 sorted cells and 10%, 30% or 50% RNA. Study-wide points: Investigators reportedly could detect spiked Jurkat TCR RNA from one cell among approximately 970,000 naive cells. Clones exceeding 20 RNA copies carried over 99% of effector molecules but under 1% of naive-cell molecules.

Trimming stripped 3 bases from V and 3 bases from J, with 11 bases between. Germline V gives CDR1 DFQATT, CDR2 SNEGSKA (reference sequence). This CDR3 spans 14 amino acids. This sequence joins TRBV20-1 and TRBJ2-2, with D perhaps TRBD1 (6 bases). The TCR sequence derives from a human donor in good health. Some libraries in this study had Jurkat cell RNA spiked in. Material: naive CD8+ T cells from blood, with Jurkat cell RNA spiked in. Noted subset: FACS-sorted CD8+CD4-CCR7+CD45RA+ naive T cells. The CDR3 DNA reads as TGCAGTGCTAGCCCAGGGGTCGACACCGGGGAGCTGTTTTTT. It codes for CSASPGVDTGELFF.